One sample yielded the 5 T cell receptor beta chains listed below, sequenced in a study of STAT5B mutations in CD4+ large granular lymphocyte leukemia (dated 2022 in TCRdb). Library creation used the immunoSEQ multiplex PCR assay. In its TCRdb copy, this immuneACCESS table keeps in-frame sequences only and misses some clones. Where compared with another copy, unresolved V genes explain less than half of these, and the others have no known cause. The sample data list about 30,000 clones, and roughly 77% of these were observed just once. The biggest ten clones account for approximately 2% of the sample. The sample was CD4+ T cells from blood buffy coats. These TCRs come from a human donor in good health.

The chain uses TRBV11-2 and TRBJ2-1; 7 bases map to TRBD1. Germline V gene data show CDR1 as SGHAT and CDR2 as FQNNGV. This CDR3 is 12 amino acids long. V lost 5 bases and J lost 12; bases outside the gene matches: 7. The CDR3 bases are TGTGCCAGCAGCACAACAGGGGCTAGGCAGTTCTTC. Encoded protein: CASSTTGARQFF.

The genes are TRBV7-9 and TRBJ2-4; tentative D call: TRBD2 (6 bases). The germline V gene has CDR1 SEHNR and CDR2 FQNEAQ (reference sequence). V lost 5 bases to trimming and J lost 9 bases, with 14 bases between them. This CDR3 contains 13 residues. CDR3 DNA sequence: TGTGCCAGCAGCCAATCAGGGAGGCCCATTCAGTACTTC. Amino acid sequence: CASSQSGRPIQYF.

This chain links TRBV6-5 with TRBJ1-5; D gene ambiguous. The CDR3 covers 13 residues. Trimming shortened V by 6 bases and J by 7 bases, and 13 bases separated the two germline ends. Germline CDR1 and CDR2: MNHEY and SVGAGI. CDR3 sequence reads: CASSLTPGQPQHF. The CDR3 DNA reads TGTGCCAGCAGCCTTACCCCGGGGCAGCCCCAGCATTTT.

The V and J genes are TRBV23-1 and TRBJ1-5; 10 positions agree with TRBD1. TRBV23-1 is sorted into the ORF group, with uncertain function. The CDR3 is 19 amino acids. V shed 3 bases, J shed 1 base, and the junction held 12 bases outside the gene matches. CDR3 bases: TGCGCCAGCAGTCAGGTACCGGGACAGGGGACAAAGAGCAATCAGCCCCAGCATTTT. It encodes CASSQVPGQGTKSNQPQHF.

This clone is a singleton in its sample. The J gene is TRBJ2-7, the V gene TRBV7-2; tentatively, D is TRBD1 or TRBD2 (6 bases each). CDR1 is SGHTA and CDR2 is FQGNSA in the germline V gene. Deletions cut 2 bases from V and 5 bases from J, with 13 bases between. This CDR3 has 14 residues. The CDR3 region is CASSLIGGRDEQYF. The CDR3 region has the DNA TGTGCCAGCAGCTTAATTGGGGGGCGAGACGAGCAGTACTTC. The full variable domain, in which reference TRBV7-2 and TRBJ2-7 provide the parts outside the CDR3, is GAGVSQSPSNKVTEKGKDVELRCDPISGHTALYWYRQSLGQGLEFLIYFQGNSAPDKSGLPSDRFSAERTGGSVSTLTIQRTQQEDSAVYLCASSLIGGRDEQYFGPGTRLTVT.